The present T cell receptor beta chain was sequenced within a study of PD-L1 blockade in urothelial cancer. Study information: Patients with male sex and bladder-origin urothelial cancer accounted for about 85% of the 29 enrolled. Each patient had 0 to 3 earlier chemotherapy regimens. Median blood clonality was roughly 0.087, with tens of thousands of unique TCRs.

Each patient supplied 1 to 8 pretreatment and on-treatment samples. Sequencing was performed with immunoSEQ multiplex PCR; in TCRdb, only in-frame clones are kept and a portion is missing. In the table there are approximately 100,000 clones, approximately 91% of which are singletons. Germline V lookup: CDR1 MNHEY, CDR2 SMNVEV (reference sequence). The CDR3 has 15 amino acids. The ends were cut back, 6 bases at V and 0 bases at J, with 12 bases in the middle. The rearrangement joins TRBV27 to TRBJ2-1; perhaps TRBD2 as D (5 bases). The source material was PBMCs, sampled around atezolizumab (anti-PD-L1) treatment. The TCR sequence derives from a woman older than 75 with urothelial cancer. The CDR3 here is CASRGSGYSYNEQFF. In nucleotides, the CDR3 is TGTGCCAGCAGGGGAAGCGGTTACTCCTACAATGAGCAGTTCTTC.